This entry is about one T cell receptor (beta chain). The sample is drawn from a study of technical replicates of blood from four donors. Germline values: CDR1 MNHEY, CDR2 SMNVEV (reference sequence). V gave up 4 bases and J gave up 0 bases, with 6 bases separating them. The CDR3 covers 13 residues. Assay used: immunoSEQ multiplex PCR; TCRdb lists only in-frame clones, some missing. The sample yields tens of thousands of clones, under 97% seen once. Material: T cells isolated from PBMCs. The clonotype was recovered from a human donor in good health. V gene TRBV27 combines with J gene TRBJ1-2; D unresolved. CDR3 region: CASSSNSNYGYTF. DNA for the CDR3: TGTGCCAGCAGTTCCAACTCTAACTATGGCTACACCTTC.